This T cell receptor beta chain was sequenced in a study of T cell responses to AZD1222 COVID-19 vaccine (dated by TCRdb to about 2021). Regarding the complete study: TCR sequencing covered 230 or so trial participants: 200 to 220 given two doses of AZD1222 and about 26 given two doses of MenACWY control vaccine. Trial participants were enrolled by age into subgroups of 18-55, 56-69 and 70-plus years, and around 150, 28 and 57 TCR-sequenced participants, respectively, were included in these subgroups. Study-wide findings and limitations: After two AZD1222 doses, spike-specific TCR breadth and depth were significantly higher than at day 0 and than in MenACWY recipients. Reportedly, close to half of the unique spike-specific TCRs recognized epitopes lying outside the regions that are mutated in the B.1.351 and B.1.1.7 variants. Vaccine-associated CD4 TCRs spanned the whole spike protein, with dominant responses in regions 160-218 and 743-854. Conclusions about previously exposed vaccinees are limited, since just five to seven AZD1222 recipients were seropositive for SARS-CoV-2 at baseline. The 56-69-year group was small, and its depth increase did not reach significance, likely because of low power. Because no samples from the day 14 peak response were available, repertoires could be characterized only after the peak T cell response. Participants were mostly white British, with more females than males. The authors suggested clonal diversity may have been underestimated.

CDR1 and CDR2 (SGHNT, YYREEE) derive from the germline V gene (reference sequence). The CDR3 runs 15 amino acids, cysteine and phenylalanine included. Only CDR3 DNA remains: 45 bases, in frame from the first base. At the junction V is shortened by 2 bases and J by 3 bases; bases outside the gene matches: 3. Notes on this clone: Its antigen is not yet known. Within one base of it there is no much larger clone, and no base qualities were kept.

The time point tag for this specimen amounts to: about 28 days (+/-7) after the second vaccine dose. AZD1222 recipients with second doses at about 4 weeks or about 12 weeks were pooled, because spike-specific TCR depth and breadth did not differ between schedules. Samples from vaccinated people were obtained from the UK trials COV001 and COV002, which included a single-blind randomized controlled phase 2/3 trial of AZD1222 (ChAdOx1 nCoV-19) in healthy adults. For TCRbeta chain sequencing, PBMC samples were collected from trial participants at day 0 and at day 28 after the second dose. The CDR3 regions of human TCRbeta chains were analyzed by immunosequencing. The paper's data handling went like this. Repertoire TCRs were checked for matches against a reference library of SARS-CoV-2-specific TCRs that had been generated using the MIRA antigen-specificity platform. Breadth was defined as the fraction of unique TCRs that were SARS-CoV-2-associated, and depth was defined as the fraction of total T cells that were SARS-CoV-2-associated. Using the MIRA data, every spike-specific TCR was mapped to the spike region that the TCR reacted to and assigned to either a CD4 or a CD8 class. Log10-transformed breadth and depth values were compared by one-way ANOVA with Sidak's multiple comparisons tests. TCRdb obtained this table from immuneACCESS and retained in-frame rearrangements with V and J assigned. These tables miss some clones; where compared with another copy, unresolved V genes account for less than half of the shortfall, and the remainder is unexplained. That table is the source of V, J and clone size, and D and trimming were worked out from the DNA. The sample contains some 31,000 clones, more than 75% of them found a single time. Of the sample, 12% to 15% is held by the ten largest clones.

The chain employs TRBV5-4 and TRBJ1-1, with 11 bases in between that match TRBD1. The sequence was obtained from an adult who received the AZD1222 COVID-19 vaccine. The specimen was peripheral blood, collected 28 days after the second AZD1222 dose. The sequence in DNA is TGTGCCAGCAGCTTCCGGGACAGGGGGGACACTGAAGCTTTCTTT. It codes for CASSFRDRGDTEAFF. Joined to the reference TRBV5-4 and TRBJ1-1 proteins, this CDR3 gives the full variable domain: ETGVTQSPTHLIKTRGQQVTLRCSSQSGHNTVSWYQQALGQGPQFIFQYYREEENGRGNFPPRFSGLQFPNYSSELNVNALELDDSALYLCASSFRDRGDTEAFFGQGTRLTVV.